This T cell receptor (beta chain) was observed in a study of blood T cell repertoires in COVID-19. The CDR3 runs 14 residues. V was pared by 4 bases and J by 4 bases, with 16 bases between. The germline V gene has CDR1 GTSNPN and CDR2 SVGIG (reference sequence). TCRdb's copy holds only in-frame clones and misses some; the assay was immunoSEQ multiplex PCR. Among 450,000 or so clones listed, roughly 90% were seen once. This TCR was recovered from a man between 18 and 29 years old with COVID-19, enrolled during active disease. Sequencing input: peripheral blood. The chain joins TRBV30 to TRBJ1-1, with D uncertain. The CDR3 DNA reads TGTGCCTGGATTAACCCCTACGGGGTCACTGAAGCTTTCTTT. Protein sequence: CAWINPYGVTEAFF.